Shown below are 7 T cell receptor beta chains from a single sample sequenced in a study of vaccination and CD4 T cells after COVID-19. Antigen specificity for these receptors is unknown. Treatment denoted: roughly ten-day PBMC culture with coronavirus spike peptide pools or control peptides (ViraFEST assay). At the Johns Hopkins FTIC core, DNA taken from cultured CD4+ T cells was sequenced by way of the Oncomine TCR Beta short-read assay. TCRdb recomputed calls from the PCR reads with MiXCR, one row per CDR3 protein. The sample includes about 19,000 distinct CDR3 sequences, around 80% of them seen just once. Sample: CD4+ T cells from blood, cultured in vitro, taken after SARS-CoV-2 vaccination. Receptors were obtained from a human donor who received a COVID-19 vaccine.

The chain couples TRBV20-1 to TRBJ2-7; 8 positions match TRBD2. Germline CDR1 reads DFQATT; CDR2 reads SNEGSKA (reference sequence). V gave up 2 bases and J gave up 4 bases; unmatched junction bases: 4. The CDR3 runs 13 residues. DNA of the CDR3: TGCAGTGCTAGAAGCGGGGGTATATACGAGCAGTACTTC. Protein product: CSARSGGIYEQYF.

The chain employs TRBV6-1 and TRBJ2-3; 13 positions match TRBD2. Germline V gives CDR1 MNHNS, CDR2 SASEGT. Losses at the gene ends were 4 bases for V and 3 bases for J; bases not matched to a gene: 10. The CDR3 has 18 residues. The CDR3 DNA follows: TGTGCCAGCAGTGGAACTAGCGGGGGGGCTTTGGGAACAGATACGCAGTATTTT. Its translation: CASSGTSGGALGTDTQYF.

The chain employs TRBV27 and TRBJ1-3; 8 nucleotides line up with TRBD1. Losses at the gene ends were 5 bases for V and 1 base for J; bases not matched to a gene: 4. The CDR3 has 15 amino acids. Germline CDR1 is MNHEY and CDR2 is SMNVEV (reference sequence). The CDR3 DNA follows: TGTGCCAGCAGTCCTCAGGGGGCTTCTGGAAACACCATATATTTT. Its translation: CASSPQGASGNTIYF.

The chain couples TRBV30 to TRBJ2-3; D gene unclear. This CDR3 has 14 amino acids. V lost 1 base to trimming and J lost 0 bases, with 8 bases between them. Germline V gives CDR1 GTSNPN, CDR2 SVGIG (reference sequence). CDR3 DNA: TGTGCCTGGAGTGACGGCAGAAGCACAGATACGCAGTATTTT. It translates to CAWSDGRSTDTQYF.

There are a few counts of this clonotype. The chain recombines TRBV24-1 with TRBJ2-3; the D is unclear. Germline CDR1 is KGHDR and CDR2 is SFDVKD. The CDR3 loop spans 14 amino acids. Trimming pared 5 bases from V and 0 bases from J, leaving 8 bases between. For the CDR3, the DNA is TGTGCCACCAGTGGGACGTCCAGCACAGATACGCAGTATTTT. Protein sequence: CATSGTSSTDTQYF.

In nucleotides, the CDR3 is TGTGCCAGTCAGGGGGCCATCCCCACGATCTATAACTATGGCTACACCTTC. It translates to CASQGAIPTIYNYGYTF. V is TRBV19 and J is TRBJ1-2; 8 nucleotides match TRBD1. This CDR3 has 17 residues. In germline, CDR1 is LNHDA, CDR2 SQIVND (reference sequence). Trimming cost V 8 bases and J 1 base; bases outside gene matches: 15. Together with reference TRBV19 and TRBJ1-2, the CDR3 gives the full variable domain: DGGITQSPKYLFRKEGQNVTLSCEQNLNHDAMYWYRQDPGQGLRLIYYSQIVNDFQKGDIAEGYSVSREKKESFPLTVTSAQKNPTAFYLCASQGAIPTIYNYGYTFGSGTRLTVV.

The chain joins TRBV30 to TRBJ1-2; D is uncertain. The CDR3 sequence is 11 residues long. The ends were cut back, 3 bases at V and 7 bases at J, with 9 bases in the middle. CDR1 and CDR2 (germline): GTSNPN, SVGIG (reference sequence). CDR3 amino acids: CAWREGSGYTF. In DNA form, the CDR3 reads TGTGCCTGGAGGGAAGGGTCTGGCTACACCTTC.